This T cell receptor (beta chain) is drawn from a study of control samples from healthy donors and cancer patients. CDR1 and CDR2 from the germline V gene are LGHDT and YNNKEL (reference sequence). There are 12 residues in the CDR3. V lost 3 bases and J 6 bases, leaving 8 bases between the germline ends. TCRdb's table, derived via immunoSEQ multiplex PCR, lists solely in-frame clones and lacks some. Of tens of thousands of clones listed, roughly 91% are singletons. The sequence was obtained from a man aged 45 to 65 in good health. This chain connects TRBV3-1 (or the pseudogene TRBV3-2) to TRBJ1-2, with TRBD1 as a possible D gene (5 bases). The sequenced sample consisted of blood. The CDR3 DNA is TGTGCCAGCAGCCAGGGGGGGGATGGCTACACCTTC. Encoded protein: CASSQGGDGYTF.